These 19 T cell receptor beta chains share one sample of origin, sequenced in a study of CD8 T cells in Susac syndrome. Roughly 0.45 to 1 ug RNA was reverse transcribed with random hexamers. TCRdb called the immunoSEQ multiplex PCR reads again in MiXCR, with one record for every CDR3 protein. Here the sample spans approximately 200,000 distinct CDR3 sequences, more than 90% being singletons. Sequencing was carried out using CD4+ T cells from PBMCs. The receptors stem from a human donor with multiple sclerosis.

The rearrangement links TRBV20-1 to TRBJ1-1, with no clear D. The germline V and J ends were trimmed by 5 bases and 1 base, with 11 bases remaining between them. CDR1 and CDR2 from the germline V gene are DFQATT and SNEGSKA (reference sequence). CDR3 size: 13 residues. The CDR3 is CSALFRTNTEAFF. DNA of the CDR3: TGCAGTGCTTTATTCAGGACGAACACTGAAGCTTTCTTT.

The chain carries TRBV18 and TRBJ2-2; D possibly corresponds to TRBD1 (6 bases). The CDR3 spans 14 residues. Trimming removed 3 bases at V and 8 bases at J, with 13 bases between. In germline, CDR1 is KGHSH, CDR2 LQKENI. The CDR3 region is CASSPTGSPGELFF. CDR3 sequence (DNA): TGTGCCAGCTCACCGACAGGCTCGCCTGGGGAGCTGTTTTTT.

The rearrangement uses TRBV29-1 and TRBJ2-1, with TRBD2 matching 8 bases. CDR1 is SQVTM and CDR2 is ANQGSEA in the germline V gene. V was clipped by 5 bases and J by 5 bases; unmatched bases: 8. The CDR3 is 14 amino acids. CDR3 DNA sequence: TGCAGCGTTAAGGCTCGGCGGGGGGACAATGAGCAGTTCTTC. This codes for CSVKARRGDNEQFF.

The chain combines TRBV4-1 with TRBJ1-1, with D possibly matching TRBD1 (6 bases). The germline CDR1 and CDR2 sequences are MGHRA and YSYEKL. CDR3 length equals 15 residues. V was cut by 6 bases and J by 3 bases, with 17 bases left in between. CDR3 region: CASSRGGEGDTEAFF. In DNA, the CDR3 is TGCGCCAGCAGTCGAGGAGGGGAGGGGGACACTGAAGCTTTCTTT.

V usage is TRBV20-1 and J usage is TRBJ2-3; D remains ambiguous. V was clipped by 1 base and J by 1 base, with 9 bases between them. This CDR3 contains 14 residues. The V gene's germline CDR1 is DFQATT and CDR2 SNEGSKA (reference sequence). The CDR3 DNA sequence: TGCAGTGCTAGAGTGAGTTCCGGCACAGATACGCAGTATTTT. Amino acid sequence: CSARVSSGTDTQYF.

This chain uses TRBV24-1 with TRBJ1-5; 10 bases align to TRBD1. The CDR3 runs 16 residues. Per germline, CDR1 KGHDR and CDR2 SFDVKD. Unmatched junction bases numbered 6, after V lost 4 bases and J lost 4 bases. CDR3 amino acids: CATSDPGTGVNQPQHF. The CDR3 region has the DNA TGTGCCACCAGTGACCCCGGGACAGGGGTGAATCAGCCCCAGCATTTT.

The V gene is TRBV9, the J gene TRBJ2-1; D not resolved. This CDR3 is 14 amino acids long. The V end was cut by 3 bases, the J end by 1 base, with 8 bases between. The germline CDR1 and CDR2 sequences are SGDLS and YYNGEE. CDR3 protein: CASSADGSYNEQFF. In DNA form, the CDR3 reads TGTGCCAGCAGCGCGGACGGATCCTACAATGAGCAGTTCTTC.

V is TRBV29-1 and J is TRBJ2-1; TRBD2 matches at 7 bases. The junction had 6 bases not matched to a gene; V was cut back by 0 bases and J by 4 bases. In germline, CDR1 is SQVTM, CDR2 ANQGSEA. The CDR3 is 15 residues long. CDR3 DNA sequence: TGCAGCGTTGAAGATCGGGTTAGCGGGTACAATGAGCAGTTCTTC. Translating gives CSVEDRVSGYNEQFF.

The chain combines TRBV29-1 with TRBJ1-1, with D perhaps matching TRBD1 (6 bases). Germline CDR1 reads SQVTM; CDR2 reads ANQGSEA. This CDR3 region has 13 residues. V was shortened by 6 bases and J by 1 base, with 12 bases between the two germline ends. The CDR3 spells CSVAEQGNTEAFF. The CDR3 DNA reads TGCAGCGTCGCCGAACAGGGGAACACTGAAGCTTTCTTT.

The V gene is TRBV29-1, the J gene TRBJ2-3; D is possibly TRBD2 (6 bases). The CDR3 covers 13 residues. Germline V gene data show CDR1 as SQVTM and CDR2 as ANQGSEA. Trimming cost V 7 bases and J 4 bases, with 15 bases left between them. CDR3 in amino acids: CSGAGIGADTQYF. CDR3 DNA sequence: TGCAGCGGGGCGGGAATAGGCGCAGATACGCAGTATTTT.

The count of this clonotype is one. This chain links TRBV10-3 with TRBJ2-1; D tentatively reads TRBD1 or TRBD2 (6 bases each). V gave up 4 bases and J gave up 5 bases, with 15 bases separating them. The CDR3 has 15 residues. Germline CDR1 ENHRY, CDR2 SYGVKD. The chain's CDR3 is CAISGFGGRDNEQFF. The CDR3 nucleotides read TGTGCCATCAGTGGATTTGGGGGGCGGGACAATGAGCAGTTCTTC.

The chain joins TRBV2 to TRBJ1-1; TRBD1 is a possible D gene (6 bases). The CDR3 sequence is 14 residues long. Trimming removed 4 bases from V and 5 bases from J, with 14 bases in between. Germline V gives CDR1 SNHLY, CDR2 FYNNEI. CDR3 protein: CASSVGRRGTEAFF. Here the CDR3 DNA reads TGTGCCAGCAGTGTCGGCCGGAGGGGGACTGAAGCTTTCTTT.

This clonotype was seen once. V usage is TRBV29-1 and J usage is TRBJ2-1; a weak D match, TRBD2 (6 bases). The CDR3 is made up of 12 amino acids. The V gene's germline CDR1 is SQVTM and CDR2 ANQGSEA. The V gene lost 4 bases and the J gene lost 12 bases, with 16 bases spanning the gap. The CDR3 DNA follows: TGCAGCGTTGCCCCCCGGGACTGGGCGCAGTTCTTC. Translated: CSVAPRDWAQFF.

The chain links TRBV29-1 to TRBJ1-1; D not certain. V lost 5 bases to trimming and J lost 0 bases, with 7 bases between them. The CDR3 runs 12 residues. Looked up from germline, CDR1 is SQVTM and CDR2 is ANQGSEA. CDR3 DNA sequence: TGCAGCGTTATAGGGATGAACACTGAAGCTTTCTTT. It codes for CSVIGMNTEAFF.

The CDR3 here is CASSQDTGTYGYTF. The CDR3, as DNA: TGTGCCAGCAGCCAAGATACGGGCACCTATGGCTACACCTTC. This chain uses TRBV4-2 with TRBJ1-2; D unclear. The CDR3 sequence is 14 residues long. CDR1 and CDR2 (germline): LGHNA, YNFKEQ. V shed 0 bases and J shed 4 bases, with 9 bases lying between them.

The chain recombines TRBV3-1 with TRBJ2-1; the D is unclear. Germline CDR1 LGHDT, CDR2 YNNKEL (reference sequence). This CDR3 spans 14 amino acids. With 3 bases removed from V and 4 bases from J, the gap between germline ends came to 10 bases. The CDR3 loop reads CASSHPPSYNEQFF. Written as DNA, the CDR3 is TGTGCCAGCAGCCATCCCCCCTCGTACAATGAGCAGTTCTTC.

V gene TRBV9 combines with J gene TRBJ2-1; maybe TRBD2 (6 bases). CDR1 and CDR2 (germline): SGDLS, YYNGEE. The CDR3 length is 15 residues. Trimming took off 0 bases at V and 2 bases at J, with 9 bases between the two ends. The CDR3 is CASSVAGAAYNEQFF. The DNA for the CDR3 is TGTGCCAGCAGCGTAGCGGGAGCGGCCTACAATGAGCAGTTCTTC.

V usage is TRBV20-1 and J usage is TRBJ2-7; possibly TRBD1 or TRBD2 for D (6 bases each). The CDR3 has 12 amino acids. The germline CDR1 and CDR2 sequences are DFQATT and SNEGSKA (reference sequence). The V end lost 8 bases, the J end lost 7 bases, and 18 bases lay between the germline ends. DNA for the CDR3: TGCAGTCCCTTCCCCAGGGGAGGAGAGCAGTACTTC. It specifies CSPFPRGGEQYF.

V is TRBV20-1 and J is TRBJ2-2; 7 bases are shared with TRBD1. This CDR3 has 16 amino acids. Trimming took 2 bases from V and 5 from J; bases not matched to a gene: 11. Germline loops: CDR1 DFQATT, CDR2 SNEGSKA (reference sequence). Written as DNA, the CDR3 is TGCAGTGCTAGACCACACAGGGGAAGTTGGACCGGGGAGCTGTTTTTT. As protein: CSARPHRGSWTGELFF.